One sample yielded the 4 T cell receptor beta chains listed below, sequenced in a study of T-cell memory formation after mild COVID-19. TCRdb reprocessed the 5' RACE reads via MiXCR and lists one record per CDR3 protein. Of 500,000 to 650,000 distinct CDR3 sequences in the sample, 20% to 25% were seen once. What was sequenced was PBMCs or a T cell subset sorted from them (not recorded which). These receptor sequences come from an adult woman who had mild COVID-19 (a few samples of this study predate the infection). Cell type and time point are not known.

The CDR3 region is CASTPRGYNSPLHF. The CDR3 DNA sequence: TGTGCCAGCACCCCTCGGGGGTATAATTCACCCCTCCACTTT. The chain employs TRBV6-5 and TRBJ1-6; possibly TRBD1 for D (5 bases). Germline V gives CDR1 MNHEY, CDR2 SVGAGI. V lost 7 bases and J lost 4, with 11 bases in between. CDR3 length equals 14 residues.

The chain recombines TRBV5-6 with TRBJ2-1, with D tentatively TRBD1 (6 bases). This CDR3 has 17 residues. Looked up from germline, CDR1 is SGHDT and CDR2 is YYEEEE. V was cut by 1 base and J by 1 base, with 15 bases left in between. The DNA of the CDR3 is TGTGCCAGCAGCTTGTCAGGACAGCGAGGATCCTACAATGAGCAGTTCTTC. Translation gives CASSLSGQRGSYNEQFF.

Many counts were recorded for this clonotype. This chain links TRBV7-2 with TRBJ2-3, with 10 bases matching TRBD2. Germline values: CDR1 SGHTA, CDR2 FQGNSA. The CDR3 consists of 16 residues. V trimming: 0 bases; J trimming: 2 bases; junction bases outside the gene matches: 2. The CDR3 DNA sequence: TGTGCCAGCAGCTTAGCTGGACTAGCGGTCACAGATACGCAGTATTTT. Protein: CASSLAGLAVTDTQYF.

This chain links TRBV28 with TRBJ2-5; D is uncertain. CDR3 length: 15 residues. The V end was cut by 4 bases, the J end by 5 bases, with 17 bases between. CDR1 is MDHEN and CDR2 is SYDVKM in the germline V gene. CDR3 bases: TGTGCCAGCAGTTGGGGTCCGGGTTCAGCGGAGACCCAGTACTTC. Residues: CASSWGPGSAETQYF.